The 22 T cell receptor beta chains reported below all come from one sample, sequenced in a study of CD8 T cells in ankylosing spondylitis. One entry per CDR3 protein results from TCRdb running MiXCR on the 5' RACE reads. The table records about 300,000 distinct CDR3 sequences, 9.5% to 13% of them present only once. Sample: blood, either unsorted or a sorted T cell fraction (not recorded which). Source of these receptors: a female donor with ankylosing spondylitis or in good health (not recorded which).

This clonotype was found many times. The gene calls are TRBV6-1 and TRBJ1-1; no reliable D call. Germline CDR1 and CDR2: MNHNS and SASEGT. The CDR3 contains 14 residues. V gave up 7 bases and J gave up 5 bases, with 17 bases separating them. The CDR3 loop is CASITPGQRTEAFF. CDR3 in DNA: TGTGCCAGCATCACACCGGGCCAGAGGACTGAAGCTTTCTTT.

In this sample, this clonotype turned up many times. This chain's CDR3 is CSARDGWGKLFF. The DNA of the CDR3 is TGCAGTGCTAGAGATGGGTGGGGAAAACTGTTTTTT. This chain uses TRBV20-1 with TRBJ1-4; D not resolved. CDR1 is DFQATT and CDR2 is SNEGSKA in the germline V gene (reference sequence). The CDR3 totals 12 residues. Between the trimmed V and J ends, which lost 0 bases and 10 bases, there was a span of 9 bases.

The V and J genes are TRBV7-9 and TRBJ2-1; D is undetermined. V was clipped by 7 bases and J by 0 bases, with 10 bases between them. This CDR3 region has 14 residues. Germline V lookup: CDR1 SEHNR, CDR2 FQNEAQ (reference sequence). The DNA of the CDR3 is TGTGCCAGCACGTACTCCAGCTCCTACAATGAGCAGTTCTTC. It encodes CASTYSSSYNEQFF.

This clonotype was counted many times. The CDR3 bases are TGCGCCAGCAGCTTTCGCCGAAACGGGCCGAAACAGTACAATGAGCAGTTCTTC. Its translation: CASSFRRNGPKQYNEQFF. The chain employs TRBV5-1 and TRBJ2-1, with D uncertain. Between the trimmed V and J ends, which lost 2 bases and 4 bases, there was a span of 22 bases. CDR1 and CDR2 (germline): SGHRS, YFSETQ. The CDR3 loop spans 18 amino acids.

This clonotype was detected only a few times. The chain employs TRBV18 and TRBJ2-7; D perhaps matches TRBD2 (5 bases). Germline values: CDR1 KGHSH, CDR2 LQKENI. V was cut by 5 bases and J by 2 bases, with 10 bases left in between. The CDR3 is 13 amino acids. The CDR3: CASSYGITYEQYF. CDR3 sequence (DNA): TGTGCCAGCTCATACGGGATCACCTACGAGCAGTACTTC.

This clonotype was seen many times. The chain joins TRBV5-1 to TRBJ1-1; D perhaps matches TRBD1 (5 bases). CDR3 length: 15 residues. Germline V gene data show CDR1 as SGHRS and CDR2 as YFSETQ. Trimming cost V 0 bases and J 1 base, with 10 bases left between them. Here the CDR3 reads CASSLEGLRNTEAFF. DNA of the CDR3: TGCGCCAGCAGCTTGGAGGGGCTTCGGAACACTGAAGCTTTCTTT.

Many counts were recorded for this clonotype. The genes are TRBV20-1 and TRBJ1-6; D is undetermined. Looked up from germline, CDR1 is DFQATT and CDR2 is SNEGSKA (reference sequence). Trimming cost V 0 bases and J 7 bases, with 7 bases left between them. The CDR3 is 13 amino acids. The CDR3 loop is CSARDQENSPLHF. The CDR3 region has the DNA TGCAGTGCTAGAGATCAGGAAAATTCACCCCTCCACTTT.

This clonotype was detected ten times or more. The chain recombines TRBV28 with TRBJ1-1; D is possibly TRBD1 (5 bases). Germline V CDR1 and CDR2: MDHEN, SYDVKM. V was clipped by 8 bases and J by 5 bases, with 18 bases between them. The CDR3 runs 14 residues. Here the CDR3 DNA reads TGTGCCAGCTACAGAGAGGGGAGGAGGACTGAAGCTTTCTTT. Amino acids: CASYREGRRTEAFF.

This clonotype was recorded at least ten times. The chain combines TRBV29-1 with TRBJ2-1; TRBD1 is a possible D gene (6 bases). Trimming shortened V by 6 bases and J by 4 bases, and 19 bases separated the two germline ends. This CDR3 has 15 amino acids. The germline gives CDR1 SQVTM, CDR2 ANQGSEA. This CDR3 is CSVVRQGTEYNEQFF. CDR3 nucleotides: TGCAGCGTCGTGAGGCAGGGGACGGAATACAATGAGCAGTTCTTC.

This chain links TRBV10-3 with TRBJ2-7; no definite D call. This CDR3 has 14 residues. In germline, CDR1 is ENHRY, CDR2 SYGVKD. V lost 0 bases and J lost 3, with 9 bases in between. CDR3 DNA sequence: TGTGCCATCAGTGAGTCCGTCACCGTCTACGAGCAGTACTTC. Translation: CAISESVTVYEQYF.

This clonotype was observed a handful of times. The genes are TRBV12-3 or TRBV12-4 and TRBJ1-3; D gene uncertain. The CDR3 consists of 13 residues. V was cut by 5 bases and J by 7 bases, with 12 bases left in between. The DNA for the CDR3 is TGTGCCAGCAGTCGAGACACGGAGAACACCATATATTTT. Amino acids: CASSRDTENTIYF.

In DNA form, the CDR3 reads TGCGCCAGCAGTGTCCCCCTAGCGGGGGGACTCTACGAGCAGTACTTC. Its protein is CASSVPLAGGLYEQYF. This rearrangement joins TRBV10-2 to TRBJ2-7; 11 bases fit TRBD2. The ends lost 4 bases at V and 3 bases at J; junction bases unmatched: 8. The CDR3 is 16 residues long. CDR1 is WSHSY and CDR2 is SAAADI in the germline V gene.

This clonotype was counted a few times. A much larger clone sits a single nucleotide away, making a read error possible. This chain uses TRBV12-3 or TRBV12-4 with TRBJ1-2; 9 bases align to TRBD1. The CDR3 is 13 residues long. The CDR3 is CASSTGTGNGDTF. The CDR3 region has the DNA TGTGCCAGCTCGACCGGGACAGGGAATGGCGACACCTTC.

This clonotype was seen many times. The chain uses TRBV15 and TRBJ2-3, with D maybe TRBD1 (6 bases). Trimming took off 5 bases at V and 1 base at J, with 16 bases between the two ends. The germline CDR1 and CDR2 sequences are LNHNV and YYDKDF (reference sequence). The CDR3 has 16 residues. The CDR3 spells CATSSRQVWGTDTQYF. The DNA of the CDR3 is TGTGCCACCAGCTCCCGACAGGTATGGGGCACAGATACGCAGTATTTT.

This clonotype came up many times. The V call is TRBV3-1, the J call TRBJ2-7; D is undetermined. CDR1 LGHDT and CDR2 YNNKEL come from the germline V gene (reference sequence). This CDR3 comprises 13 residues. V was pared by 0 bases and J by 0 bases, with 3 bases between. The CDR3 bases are TGTGCCAGCAGCCAAGACAGCTCCTACGAGCAGTACTTC. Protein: CASSQDSSYEQYF.

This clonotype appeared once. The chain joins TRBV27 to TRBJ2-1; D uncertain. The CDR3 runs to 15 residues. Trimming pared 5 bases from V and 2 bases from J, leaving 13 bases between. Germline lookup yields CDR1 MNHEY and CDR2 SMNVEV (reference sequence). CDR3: CASSPQTPAYNEQFF. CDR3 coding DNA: TGTGCCAGCAGTCCCCAAACCCCAGCCTACAATGAGCAGTTCTTC.

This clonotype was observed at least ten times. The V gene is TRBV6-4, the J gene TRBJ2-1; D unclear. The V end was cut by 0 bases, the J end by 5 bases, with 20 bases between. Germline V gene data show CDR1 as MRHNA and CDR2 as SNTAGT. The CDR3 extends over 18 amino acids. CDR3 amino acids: CASSDSTATEYVHNEQFF. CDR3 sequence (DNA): TGTGCCAGCAGTGACTCGACGGCTACAGAGTACGTACACAATGAGCAGTTCTTC.

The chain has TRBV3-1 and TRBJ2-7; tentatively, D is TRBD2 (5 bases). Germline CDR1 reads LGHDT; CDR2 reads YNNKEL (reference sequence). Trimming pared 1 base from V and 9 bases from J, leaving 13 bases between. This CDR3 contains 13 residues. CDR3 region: CASSQALLAGQYF. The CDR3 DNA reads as TGTGCCAGCAGCCAAGCCCTCCTGGCGGGGCAGTACTTC.

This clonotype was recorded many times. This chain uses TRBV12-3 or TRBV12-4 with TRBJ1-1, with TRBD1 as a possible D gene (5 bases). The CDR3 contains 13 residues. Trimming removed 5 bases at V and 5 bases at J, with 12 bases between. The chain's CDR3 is CASSLGGRTEAFF. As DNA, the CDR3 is TGTGCCAGCAGTCTTGGGGGGAGGACTGAAGCTTTCTTT.

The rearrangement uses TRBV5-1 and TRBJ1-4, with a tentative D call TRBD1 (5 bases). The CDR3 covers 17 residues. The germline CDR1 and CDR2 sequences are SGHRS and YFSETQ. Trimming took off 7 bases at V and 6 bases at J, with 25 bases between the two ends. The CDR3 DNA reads TGCGCCAGCCGACGTGGGGGGATACATATTGGGGATGAAAAACTGTTTTTT. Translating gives CASRRGGIHIGDEKLFF.

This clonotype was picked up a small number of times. The CDR3 is CATSRETGVGPGTQYF. As DNA, the CDR3 is TGTGCCACCAGCAGAGAAACAGGGGTCGGTCCGGGTACGCAGTATTTT. The chain recombines TRBV15 with TRBJ2-3; 7 bases are a match to TRBD1. CDR3 length: 16 residues. The V gene end was trimmed by 0 bases and the J gene end by 8 bases; junction bases not matched to a gene: 11. Per germline, CDR1 LNHNV and CDR2 YYDKDF (reference sequence).

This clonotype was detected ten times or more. CDR3 sequence reads: CASSFRGSGVTDTQYF. The DNA of the CDR3 is TGTGCCAGCAGCTTCAGAGGTAGCGGGGTAACAGATACGCAGTATTTT. The chain recombines TRBV5-6 with TRBJ2-3; 8 positions match TRBD2. The CDR3 runs to 16 residues. CDR1 and CDR2 from the germline V gene are SGHDT and YYEEEE. V shed 2 bases and J 3 bases; nucleotides not matched to a gene: 8.